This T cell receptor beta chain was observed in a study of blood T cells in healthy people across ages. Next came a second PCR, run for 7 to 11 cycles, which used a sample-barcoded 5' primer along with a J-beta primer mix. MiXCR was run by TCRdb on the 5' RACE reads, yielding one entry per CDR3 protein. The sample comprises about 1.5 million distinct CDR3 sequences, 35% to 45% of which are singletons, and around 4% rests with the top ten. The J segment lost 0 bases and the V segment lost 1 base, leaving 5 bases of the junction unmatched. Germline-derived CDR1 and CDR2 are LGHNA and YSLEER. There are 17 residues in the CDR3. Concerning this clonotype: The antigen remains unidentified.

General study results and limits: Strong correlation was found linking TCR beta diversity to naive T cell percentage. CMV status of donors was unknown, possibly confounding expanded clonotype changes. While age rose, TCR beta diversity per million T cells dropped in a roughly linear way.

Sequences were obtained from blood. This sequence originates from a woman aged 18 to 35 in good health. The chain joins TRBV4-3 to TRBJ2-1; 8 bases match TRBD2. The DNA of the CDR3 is TGCGCCAGCAGCCAAGGAATGGGACTAGGCTCCTACAATGAGCAGTTCTTC. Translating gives CASSQGMGLGSYNEQFF.